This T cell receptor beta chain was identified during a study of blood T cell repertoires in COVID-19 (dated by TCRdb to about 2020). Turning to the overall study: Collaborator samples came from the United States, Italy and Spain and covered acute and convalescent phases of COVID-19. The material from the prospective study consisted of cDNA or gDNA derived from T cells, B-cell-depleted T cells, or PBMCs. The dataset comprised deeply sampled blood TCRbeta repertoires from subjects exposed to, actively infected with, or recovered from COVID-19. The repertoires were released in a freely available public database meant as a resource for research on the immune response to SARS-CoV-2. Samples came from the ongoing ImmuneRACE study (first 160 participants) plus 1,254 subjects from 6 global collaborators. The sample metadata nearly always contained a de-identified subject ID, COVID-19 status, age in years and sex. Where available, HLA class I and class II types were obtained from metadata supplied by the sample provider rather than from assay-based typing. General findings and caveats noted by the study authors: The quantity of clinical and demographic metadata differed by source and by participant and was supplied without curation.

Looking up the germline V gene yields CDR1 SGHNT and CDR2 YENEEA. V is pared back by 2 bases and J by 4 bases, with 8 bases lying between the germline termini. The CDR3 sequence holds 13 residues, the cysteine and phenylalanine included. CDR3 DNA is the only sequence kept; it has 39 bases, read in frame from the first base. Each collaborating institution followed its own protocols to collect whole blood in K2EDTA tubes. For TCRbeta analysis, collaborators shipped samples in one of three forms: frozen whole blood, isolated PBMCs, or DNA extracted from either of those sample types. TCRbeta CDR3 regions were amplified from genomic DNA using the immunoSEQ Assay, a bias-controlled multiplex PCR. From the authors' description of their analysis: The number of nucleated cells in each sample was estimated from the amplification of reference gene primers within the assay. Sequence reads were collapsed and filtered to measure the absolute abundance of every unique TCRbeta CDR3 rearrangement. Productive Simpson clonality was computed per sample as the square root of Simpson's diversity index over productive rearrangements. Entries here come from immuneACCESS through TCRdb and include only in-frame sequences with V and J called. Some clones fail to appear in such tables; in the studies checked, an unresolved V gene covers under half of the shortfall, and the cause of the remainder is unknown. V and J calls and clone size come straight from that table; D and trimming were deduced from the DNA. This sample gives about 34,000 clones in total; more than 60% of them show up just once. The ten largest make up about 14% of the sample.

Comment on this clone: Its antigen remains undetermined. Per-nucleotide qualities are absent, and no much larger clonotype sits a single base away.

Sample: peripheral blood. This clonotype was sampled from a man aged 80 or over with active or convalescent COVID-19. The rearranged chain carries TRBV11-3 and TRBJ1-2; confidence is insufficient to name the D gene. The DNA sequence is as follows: TGTGCCAGCAGCTTAATGGCAGTCTATGGCTACACCTTC. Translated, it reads CASSLMAVYGYTF.